This T cell receptor (beta chain) was retrieved from a study of blood T cells in healthy people across ages. Primed by a sample-barcoded 5' primer and a J-beta primer mix, a second PCR proceeded for about 6 to 11 cycles. TCRdb reanalysed the 5' RACE reads using MiXCR and keeps one entry per CDR3 protein. The sample includes hundreds of thousands of distinct CDR3 sequences, under 40% of them seen just once. Looked up from germline, CDR1 is SGHRS and CDR2 is YFSETQ. The CDR3 totals 15 residues. V lost 0 bases and J lost 5, with 14 bases in between. The V gene is TRBV5-1, the J gene TRBJ1-1; D is possibly TRBD1 (6 bases). Sequenced material: blood. The TCR comes from a man aged 18 to 29 in good health. The CDR3 spells CASSLDGGPRTEAFF. CDR3 DNA: TGCGCCAGCAGCTTGGACGGGGGGCCGAGAACTGAAGCTTTCTTT.